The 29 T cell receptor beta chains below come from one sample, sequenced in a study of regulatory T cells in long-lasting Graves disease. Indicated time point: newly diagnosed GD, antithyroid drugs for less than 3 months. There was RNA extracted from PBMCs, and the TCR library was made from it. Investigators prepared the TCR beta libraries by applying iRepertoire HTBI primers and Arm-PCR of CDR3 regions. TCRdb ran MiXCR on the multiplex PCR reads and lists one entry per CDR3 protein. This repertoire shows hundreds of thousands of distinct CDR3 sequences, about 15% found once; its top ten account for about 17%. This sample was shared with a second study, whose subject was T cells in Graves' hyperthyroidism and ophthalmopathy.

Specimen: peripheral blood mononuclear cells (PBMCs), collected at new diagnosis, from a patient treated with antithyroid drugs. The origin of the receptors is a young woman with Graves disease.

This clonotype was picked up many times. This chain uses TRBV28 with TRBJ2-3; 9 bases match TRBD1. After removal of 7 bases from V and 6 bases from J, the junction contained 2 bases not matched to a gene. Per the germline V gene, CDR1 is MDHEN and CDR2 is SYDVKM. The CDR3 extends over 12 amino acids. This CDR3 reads CASNRGPDTQYF. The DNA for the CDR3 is TGTGCCAGCAACAGGGGGCCTGATACGCAGTATTTT.

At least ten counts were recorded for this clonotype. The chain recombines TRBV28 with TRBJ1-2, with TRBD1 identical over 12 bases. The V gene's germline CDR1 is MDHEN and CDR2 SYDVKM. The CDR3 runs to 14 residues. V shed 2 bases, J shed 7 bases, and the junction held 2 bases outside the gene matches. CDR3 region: CASSLRDRGPGYTF. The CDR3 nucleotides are TGTGCCAGCAGTTTAAGGGACAGGGGGCCTGGCTACACCTTC.

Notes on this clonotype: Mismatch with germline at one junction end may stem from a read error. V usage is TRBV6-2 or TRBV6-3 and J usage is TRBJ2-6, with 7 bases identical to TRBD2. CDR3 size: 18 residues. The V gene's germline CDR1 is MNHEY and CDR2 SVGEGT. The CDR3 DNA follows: TGTGCCAGCAGTTACTCGAGTAGCGGGTTTTCTGGGGCCAACGCCCTGACTTTC. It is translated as CASSYSSSGFSGANALTF.

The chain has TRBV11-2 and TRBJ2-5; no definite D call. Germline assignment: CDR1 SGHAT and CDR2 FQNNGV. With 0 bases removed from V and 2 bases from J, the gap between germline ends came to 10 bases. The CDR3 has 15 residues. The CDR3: CASSLEVQLQETQYF. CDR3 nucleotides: TGTGCCAGCAGCTTAGAGGTTCAATTACAAGAGACCCAGTACTTC.

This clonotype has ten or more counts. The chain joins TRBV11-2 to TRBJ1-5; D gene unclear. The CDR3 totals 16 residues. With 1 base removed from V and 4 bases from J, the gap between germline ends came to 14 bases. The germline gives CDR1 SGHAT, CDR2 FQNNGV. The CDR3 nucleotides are TGTGCCAGCAGCTTAGGAGGAACTATTGGAAATCAGCCCCAGCATTTT. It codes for CASSLGGTIGNQPQHF.

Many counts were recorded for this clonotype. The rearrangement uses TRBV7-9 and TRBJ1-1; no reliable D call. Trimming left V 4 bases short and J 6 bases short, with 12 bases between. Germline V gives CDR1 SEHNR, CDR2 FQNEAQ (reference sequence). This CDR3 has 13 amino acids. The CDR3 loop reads CASSSGLRAEAFF. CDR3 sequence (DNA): TGTGCCAGCAGCTCAGGACTGCGGGCTGAAGCTTTCTTT.

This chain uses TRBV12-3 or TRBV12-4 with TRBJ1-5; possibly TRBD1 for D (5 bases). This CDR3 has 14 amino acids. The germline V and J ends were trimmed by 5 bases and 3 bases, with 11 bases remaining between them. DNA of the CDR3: TGTGCCAGCAGTGGGGGACTGCCCAATCAGCCCCAGCATTTT. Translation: CASSGGLPNQPQHF.

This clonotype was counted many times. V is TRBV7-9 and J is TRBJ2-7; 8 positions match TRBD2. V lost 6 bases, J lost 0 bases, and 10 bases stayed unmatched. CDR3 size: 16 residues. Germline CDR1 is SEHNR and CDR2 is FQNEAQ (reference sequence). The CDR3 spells CASSFTSGLSSYEQYF. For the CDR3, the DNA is TGTGCCAGCAGTTTTACTAGCGGATTAAGCTCCTACGAGCAGTACTTC.

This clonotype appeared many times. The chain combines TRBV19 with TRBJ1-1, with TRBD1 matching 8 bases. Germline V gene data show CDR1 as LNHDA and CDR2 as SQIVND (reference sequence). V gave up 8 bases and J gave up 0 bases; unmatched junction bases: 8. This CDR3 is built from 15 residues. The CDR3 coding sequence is TGTGCCAGTTCCATCCAGGGGGCCTTGAACACTGAAGCTTTCTTT. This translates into CASSIQGALNTEAFF.

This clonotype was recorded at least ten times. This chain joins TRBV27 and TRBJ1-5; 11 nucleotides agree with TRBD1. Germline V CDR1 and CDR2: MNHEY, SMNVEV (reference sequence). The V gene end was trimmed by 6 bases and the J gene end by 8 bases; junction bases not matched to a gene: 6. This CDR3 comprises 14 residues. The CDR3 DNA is TGTGCCAGCAGGCCCCGGGACAGGGGGAAGCCCCAGCATTTT. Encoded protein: CASRPRDRGKPQHF.

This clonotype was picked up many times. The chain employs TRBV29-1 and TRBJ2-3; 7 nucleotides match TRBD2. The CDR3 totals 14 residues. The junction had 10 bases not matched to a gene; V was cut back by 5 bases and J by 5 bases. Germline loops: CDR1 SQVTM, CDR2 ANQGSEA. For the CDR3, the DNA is TGCAGCGTTCGGTCTAGCGGTATGGGAGATACGCAGTATTTT. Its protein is CSVRSSGMGDTQYF.

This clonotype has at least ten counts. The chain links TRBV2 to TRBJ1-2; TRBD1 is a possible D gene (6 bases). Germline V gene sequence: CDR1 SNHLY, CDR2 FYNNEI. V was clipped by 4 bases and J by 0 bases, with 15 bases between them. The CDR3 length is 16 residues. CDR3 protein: CASSVLQGLANYGYTF. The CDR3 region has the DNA TGTGCCAGCAGTGTTCTACAGGGCCTGGCTAACTATGGCTACACCTTC.

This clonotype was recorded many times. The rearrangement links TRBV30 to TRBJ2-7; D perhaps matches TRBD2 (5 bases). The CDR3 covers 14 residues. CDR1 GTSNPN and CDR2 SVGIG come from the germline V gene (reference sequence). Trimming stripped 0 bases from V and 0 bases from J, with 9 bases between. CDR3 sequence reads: CAWSVSGISYEQYF. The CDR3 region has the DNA TGTGCCTGGAGTGTTTCCGGGATCTCCTACGAGCAGTACTTC.

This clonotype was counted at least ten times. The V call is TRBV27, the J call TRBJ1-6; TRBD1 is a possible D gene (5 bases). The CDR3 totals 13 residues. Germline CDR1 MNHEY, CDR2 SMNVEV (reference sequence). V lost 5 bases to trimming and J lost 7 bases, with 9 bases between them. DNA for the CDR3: TGTGCCAGCAGTGGGGCCCCAAATTCACCCCTCCACTTT. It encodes CASSGAPNSPLHF.

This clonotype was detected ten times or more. DNA of the CDR3: TGTGCCATGACGGATCCTTATAACAATGAGCAGTTCTTC. Translated: CAMTDPYNNEQFF. The chain is built from TRBV6-2 or TRBV6-3 and TRBJ2-1; D not resolved. The CDR3 contains 13 residues. The V end was cut by 10 bases, the J end by 5 bases, with 15 bases between. The V gene's germline CDR1 is MNHEY and CDR2 SVGEGT.

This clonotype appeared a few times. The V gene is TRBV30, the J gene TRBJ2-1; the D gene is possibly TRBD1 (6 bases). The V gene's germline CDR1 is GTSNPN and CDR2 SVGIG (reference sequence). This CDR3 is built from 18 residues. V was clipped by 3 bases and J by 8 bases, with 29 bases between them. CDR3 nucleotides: TGTGCCTGGAGAGGGACACCAGAACCTCAGCGGTCTGGTGATGAGCAGTTCTTC. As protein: CAWRGTPEPQRSGDEQFF.

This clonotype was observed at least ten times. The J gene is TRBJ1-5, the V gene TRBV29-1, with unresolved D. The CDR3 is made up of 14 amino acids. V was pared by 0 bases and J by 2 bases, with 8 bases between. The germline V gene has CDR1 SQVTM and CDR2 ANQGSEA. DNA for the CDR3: TGCAGCGTTGAAGATGGTACAGGCAATCAGCCCCAGCATTTT. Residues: CSVEDGTGNQPQHF.

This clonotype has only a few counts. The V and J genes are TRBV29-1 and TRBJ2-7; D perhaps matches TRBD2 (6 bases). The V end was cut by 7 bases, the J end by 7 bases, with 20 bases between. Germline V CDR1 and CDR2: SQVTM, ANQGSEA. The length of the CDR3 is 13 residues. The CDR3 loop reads CSAGVGSAGEQYF. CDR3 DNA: TGCAGCGCGGGAGTGGGCTCCGCCGGGGAGCAGTACTTC.

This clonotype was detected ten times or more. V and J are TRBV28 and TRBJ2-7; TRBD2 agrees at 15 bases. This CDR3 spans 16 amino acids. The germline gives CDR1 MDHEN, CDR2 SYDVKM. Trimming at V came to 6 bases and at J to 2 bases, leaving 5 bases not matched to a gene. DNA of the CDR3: TGTGCCAGCAGGACATGGACTAGCGGGAGGGCCTACGAGCAGTACTTC. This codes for CASRTWTSGRAYEQYF.

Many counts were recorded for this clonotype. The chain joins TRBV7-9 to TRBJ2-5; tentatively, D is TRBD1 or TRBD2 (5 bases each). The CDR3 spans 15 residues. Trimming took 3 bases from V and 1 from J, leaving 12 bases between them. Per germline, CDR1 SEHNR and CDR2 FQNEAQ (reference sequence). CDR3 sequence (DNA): TGTGCCAGCAGCTTCGGGATCGACAGCCAAGAGACCCAGTACTTC. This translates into CASSFGIDSQETQYF. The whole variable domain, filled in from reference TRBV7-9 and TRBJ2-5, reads DTGVSQNPRHKITKRGQNVTFRCDPISEHNRLYWYRQTLGQGPEFLTYFQNEAQLEKSRLLSDRFSAERPKGSFSTLEIQRTEQGDSAMYLCASSFGIDSQETQYFGPGTRLLVL.

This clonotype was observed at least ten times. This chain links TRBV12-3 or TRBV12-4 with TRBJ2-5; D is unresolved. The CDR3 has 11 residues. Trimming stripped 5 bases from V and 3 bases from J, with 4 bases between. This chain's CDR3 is CASSIEETQYF. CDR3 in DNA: TGTGCCAGCAGTATAGAAGAGACCCAGTACTTC.

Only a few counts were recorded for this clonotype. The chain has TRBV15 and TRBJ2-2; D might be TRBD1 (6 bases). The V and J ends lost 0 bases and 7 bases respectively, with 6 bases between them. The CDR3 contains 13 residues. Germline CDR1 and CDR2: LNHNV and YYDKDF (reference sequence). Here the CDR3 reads CATSREGGGELFF. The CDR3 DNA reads TGTGCCACCAGCAGAGAAGGGGGCGGGGAGCTGTTTTTT.

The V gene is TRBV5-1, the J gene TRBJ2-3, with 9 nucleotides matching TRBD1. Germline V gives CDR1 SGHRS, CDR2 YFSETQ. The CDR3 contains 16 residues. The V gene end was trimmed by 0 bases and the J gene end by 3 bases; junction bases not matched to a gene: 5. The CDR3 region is CASSLGTGARTDTQYF. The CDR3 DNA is TGCGCCAGCAGCTTGGGGACAGGGGCCAGGACAGATACGCAGTATTTT.

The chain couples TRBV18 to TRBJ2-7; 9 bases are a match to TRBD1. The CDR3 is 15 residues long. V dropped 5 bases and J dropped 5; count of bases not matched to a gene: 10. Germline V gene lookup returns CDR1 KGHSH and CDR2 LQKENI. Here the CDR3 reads CASSFLGQGSDEQYF. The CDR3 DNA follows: TGTGCCAGCTCATTCCTGGGACAGGGTAGCGACGAGCAGTACTTC.

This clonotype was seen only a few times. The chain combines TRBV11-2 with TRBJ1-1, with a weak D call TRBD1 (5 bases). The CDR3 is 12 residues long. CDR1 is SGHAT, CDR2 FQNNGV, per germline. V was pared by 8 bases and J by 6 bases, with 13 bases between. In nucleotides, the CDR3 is TGTGCCAGCGGGGGTGGGGCCCCTGAAGCTTTCTTT. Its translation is CASGGGAPEAFF. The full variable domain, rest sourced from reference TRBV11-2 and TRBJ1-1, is EAGVAQSPRYKIIEKRQSVAFWCNPISGHATLYWYQQILGQGPKLLIQFQNNGVVDDSQLPKDRFSAERLKGVDSTLKIQPAKLEDSAVYLCASGGGAPEAFFGQGTRLTVV.

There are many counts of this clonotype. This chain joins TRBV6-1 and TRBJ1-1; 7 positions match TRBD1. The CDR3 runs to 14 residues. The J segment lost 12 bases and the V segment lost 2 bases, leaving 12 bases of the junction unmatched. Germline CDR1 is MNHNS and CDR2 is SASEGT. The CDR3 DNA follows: TGTGCCAGCAGTGAATTGTATCGGCAGGGGGGGCCTTTCTTT. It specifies CASSELYRQGGPFF.

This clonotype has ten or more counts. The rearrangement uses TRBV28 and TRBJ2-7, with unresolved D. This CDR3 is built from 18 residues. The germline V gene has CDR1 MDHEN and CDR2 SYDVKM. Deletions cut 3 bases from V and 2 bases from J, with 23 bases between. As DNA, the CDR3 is TGTGCCAGCAGTTTTCGTGGCAGAGTAGACCTATTGGCCTACGAGCAGTACTTC. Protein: CASSFRGRVDLLAYEQYF.

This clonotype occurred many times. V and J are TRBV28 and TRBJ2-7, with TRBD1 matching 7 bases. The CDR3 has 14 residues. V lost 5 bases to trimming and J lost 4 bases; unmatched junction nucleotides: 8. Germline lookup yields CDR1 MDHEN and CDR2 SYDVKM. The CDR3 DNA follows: TGTGCCAGCAGTCCGTCACACAGGGGTTACGAGCAGTACTTC. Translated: CASSPSHRGYEQYF.

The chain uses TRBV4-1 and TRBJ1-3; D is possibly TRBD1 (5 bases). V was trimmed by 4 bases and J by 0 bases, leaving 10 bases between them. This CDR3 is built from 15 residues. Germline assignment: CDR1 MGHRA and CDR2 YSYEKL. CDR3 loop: CASSRGGDSGNTIYF. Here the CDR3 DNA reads TGCGCCAGCAGCCGTGGGGGAGACTCTGGAAACACCATATATTTT.